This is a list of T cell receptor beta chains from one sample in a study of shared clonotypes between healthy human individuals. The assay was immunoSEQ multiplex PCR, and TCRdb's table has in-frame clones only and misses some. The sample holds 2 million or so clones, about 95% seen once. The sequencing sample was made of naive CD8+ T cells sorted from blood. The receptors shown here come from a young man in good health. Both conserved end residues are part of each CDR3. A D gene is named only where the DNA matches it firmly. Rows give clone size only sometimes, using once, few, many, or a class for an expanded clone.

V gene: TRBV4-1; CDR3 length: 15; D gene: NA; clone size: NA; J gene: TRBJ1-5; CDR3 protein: CASSQEGGSNQPQHF; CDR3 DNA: TGCGCCAGCAGCCAAGAAGGGGGGAGCAATCAGCCCCAGCATTTT
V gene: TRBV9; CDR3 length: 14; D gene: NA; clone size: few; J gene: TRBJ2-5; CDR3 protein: CASSVGAPQETQYF; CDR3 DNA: TGTGCCAGCAGCGTAGGGGCCCCCCAAGAGACCCAGTACTTC
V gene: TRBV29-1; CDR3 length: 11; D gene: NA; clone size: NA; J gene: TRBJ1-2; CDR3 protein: CSVSGDYGYTF; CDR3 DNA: TGCAGCGTTTCAGGGGACTATGGCTACACCTTC
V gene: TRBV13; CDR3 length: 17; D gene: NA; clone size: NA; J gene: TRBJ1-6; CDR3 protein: CASSLAEQGPGDSPLHF; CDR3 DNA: TGTGCCAGCAGCTTAGCGGAGCAGGGTCCGGGGGATTCACCCCTCCACTTT
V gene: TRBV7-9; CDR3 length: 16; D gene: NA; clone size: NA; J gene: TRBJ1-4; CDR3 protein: CASSSDEEGPNEKLFF; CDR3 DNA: TGTGCCAGCAGTTCCGATGAGGAGGGCCCTAATGAAAAACTGTTTTTT
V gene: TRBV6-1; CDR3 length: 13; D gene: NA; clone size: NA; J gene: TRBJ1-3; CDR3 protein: CAGGSLSGNTIYF; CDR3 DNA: TGTGCCGGAGGGAGTCTCTCTGGAAACACCATATATTTT
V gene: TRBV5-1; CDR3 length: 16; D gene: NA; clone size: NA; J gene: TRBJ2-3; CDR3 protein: CASSWEDRSPTDTQYF; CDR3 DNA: TGCGCCAGCAGCTGGGAGGACAGGTCTCCCACAGATACGCAGTATTTT
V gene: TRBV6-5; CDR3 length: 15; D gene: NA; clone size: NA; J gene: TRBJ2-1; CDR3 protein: CASSPGGAPYNEQFF; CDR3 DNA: TGTGCCAGCAGCCCTGGGGGAGCTCCCTACAATGAGCAGTTCTTC
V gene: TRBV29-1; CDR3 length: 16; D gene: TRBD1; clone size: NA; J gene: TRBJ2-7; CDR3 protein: CSVEARGWGSSYEQYF; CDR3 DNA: TGCAGCGTTGAAGCCAGGGGGTGGGGGAGCTCTTACGAGCAGTACTTC
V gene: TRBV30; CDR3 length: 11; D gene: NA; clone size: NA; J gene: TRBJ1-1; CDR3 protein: CAWSSGTEAFF; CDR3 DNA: TGTGCCTGGAGTTCTGGGACTGAAGCTTTCTTT
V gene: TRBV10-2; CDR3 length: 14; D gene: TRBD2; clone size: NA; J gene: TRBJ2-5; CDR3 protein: CASSHLGRGETQYF; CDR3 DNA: TGCGCCAGCAGCCACCTCGGGAGGGGAGAGACCCAGTACTTC
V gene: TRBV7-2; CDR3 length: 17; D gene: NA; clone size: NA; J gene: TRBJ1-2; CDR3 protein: CASSLDIWAAFKYGYTF; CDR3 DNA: TGTGCCAGCAGCTTAGACATTTGGGCGGCGTTTAAGTATGGCTACACCTTC
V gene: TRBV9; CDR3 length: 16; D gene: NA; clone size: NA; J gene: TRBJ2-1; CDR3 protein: CASSSPRAGSYNEQFF; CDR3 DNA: TGTGCCAGCAGCTCACCCCGAGCGGGCTCCTACAATGAGCAGTTCTTC
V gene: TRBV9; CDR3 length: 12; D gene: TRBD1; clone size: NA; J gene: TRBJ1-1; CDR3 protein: CASSVSTGEAFF; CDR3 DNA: TGTGCCAGCAGCGTATCGACAGGGGAAGCTTTCTTT
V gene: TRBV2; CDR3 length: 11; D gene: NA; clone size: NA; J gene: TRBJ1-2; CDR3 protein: CASRVLYGYTF; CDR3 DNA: TGTGCCAGCAGAGTCCTCTATGGCTACACCTTC
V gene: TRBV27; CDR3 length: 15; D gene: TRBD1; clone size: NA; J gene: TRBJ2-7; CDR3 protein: CASSFVTGGPYEQYF; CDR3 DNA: TGTGCCAGCAGTTTCGTGACAGGGGGGCCCTACGAGCAGTACTTC
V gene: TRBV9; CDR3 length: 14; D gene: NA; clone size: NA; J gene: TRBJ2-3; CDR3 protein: CASSVDGSTDTQYF; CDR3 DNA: TGTGCCAGCAGCGTGGACGGTAGCACAGATACGCAGTATTTT
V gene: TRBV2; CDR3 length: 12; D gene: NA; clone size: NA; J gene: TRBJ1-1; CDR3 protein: CASSRGRTEAFF; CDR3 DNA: TGTGCCAGCAGTCGGGGACGCACTGAAGCTTTCTTT
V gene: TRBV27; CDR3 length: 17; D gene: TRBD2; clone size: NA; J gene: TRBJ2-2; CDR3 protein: CASSFLLAGEGTGELFF; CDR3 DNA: TGTGCCAGCAGCTTCCTTCTAGCGGGAGAGGGCACCGGGGAGCTGTTTTTT